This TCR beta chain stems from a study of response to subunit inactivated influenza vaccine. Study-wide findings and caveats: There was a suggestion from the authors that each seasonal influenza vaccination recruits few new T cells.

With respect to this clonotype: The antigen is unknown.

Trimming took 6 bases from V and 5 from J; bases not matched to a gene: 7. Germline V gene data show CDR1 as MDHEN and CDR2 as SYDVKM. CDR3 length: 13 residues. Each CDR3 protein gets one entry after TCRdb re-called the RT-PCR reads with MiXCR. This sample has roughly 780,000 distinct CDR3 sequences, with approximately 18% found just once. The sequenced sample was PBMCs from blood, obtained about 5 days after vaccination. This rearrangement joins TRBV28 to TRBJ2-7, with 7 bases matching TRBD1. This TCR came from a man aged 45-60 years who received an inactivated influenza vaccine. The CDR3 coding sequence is TGTGCCAGCAGGGTGACAGGGACCCACGAGCAGTACTTC. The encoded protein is CASRVTGTHEQYF.